The TCR beta chain under discussion was sequenced for a study of blood T cells in healthy people across ages. Points from the study as a whole: Expanded clonotype changes were possibly confounded by unknown donor CMV status. In older individuals, TCR beta diversity per million T cells was lower, falling roughly linearly with age.

Primers used in a second PCR of roughly 6 to 11 cycles were a sample-barcoded 5' primer and a J-beta primer mix. TCRdb recomputed calls from the 5' RACE reads with MiXCR, one row per CDR3 protein. The table includes roughly 800,000 distinct CDR3 sequences, 36% detected once. As concerns this clonotype: Its specificity is not known. Since a much larger clone is just one base distant, this may be a read error.

The clonotype originates from a man aged 18 to 29 in good health. Sequencing was done on a sample of blood.

The CDR3 region is CAISDGTDSYNEQYF. CDR3 nucleotide sequence: TGTGCCATCAGTGATGGGACGGACAGCTACAATGAGCAGTACTTC. The V and J genes are TRBV10-3 and TRBJ2-7; D perhaps matches TRBD1 (6 bases). CDR1 and CDR2 from the germline V gene are ENHRY and SYGVKD. V shed 3 bases and J shed 7 bases, with 19 bases lying between them. The CDR3 has 15 residues.